The 25 T cell receptor beta chains below were found in one sample sequenced in a study of T cells in Graves' hyperthyroidism and ophthalmopathy. RNA transcripts yielded amplified TCR beta CDR3 regions. TCR CDR3 regions were first amplified by RT-PCR with HTBI primers. TCRdb analysed the multiplex PCR reads with MiXCR anew, one entry per CDR3 protein. Here the sample spans fewer than 800,000 distinct CDR3 sequences, about 16% being singletons. Sequencing was done on a sample of blood. All receptors derive from a man aged 18-30 years with Graves' hyperthyroidism.

The chain joins TRBV29-1 to TRBJ2-1; 10 bases are shared with TRBD1. The CDR3 totals 15 residues. Trimming cost V 1 base and J 6 bases; bases outside gene matches: 6. The V gene's germline CDR1 is SQVTM and CDR2 ANQGSEA. The CDR3 reads CSVEVRDRGGNEQFF. CDR3 coding DNA: TGCAGCGTTGAAGTTAGGGACAGGGGTGGCAATGAGCAGTTCTTC.

V gene TRBV6-1 combines with J gene TRBJ1-3, with D possibly TRBD1 on 6 matching bases. The germline V gene encodes CDR1 MNHNS and CDR2 SASEGT. CDR3 length: 16 amino acids. Trimming shortened V by 6 bases and J by 2 bases, and 17 bases separated the two germline ends. CDR3 amino acids: CASRLWDTGTGNTIYF. CDR3 bases: TGTGCCAGCAGACTCTGGGATACAGGGACTGGAAACACCATATATTTT.

This clonotype was counted a single time. A much more abundant neighbour one base away suggests this may be a read error. CDR3 nucleotide sequence: TGTGTCAGCAGCTCCGTACCTTTGACACGGGTCAGTGAAGCTTTCTTT. It specifies CVSSSVPLTRVSEAFF. V gene TRBV7-8 combines with J gene TRBJ1-1; the D is unclear. Germline CDR1 and CDR2: SGHVS and FQNEAQ. There are 16 residues in the CDR3. The full variable domain, in which reference TRBV7-8 and TRBJ1-1 provide the parts outside the CDR3, is GAGVSQSPRYKVAKRGQDVALRCDPISGHVSLFWYQQALGQGPEFLTYFQNEAQLDKSGLPSDRFFAERPEGSVSTLKIQRTQQEDSAVYLCVSSSVPLTRVSEAFFGQGTRLTVV.

The V gene is TRBV19, the J gene TRBJ2-3; tentatively, D is TRBD2 (6 bases). Germline values: CDR1 LNHDA, CDR2 SQIVND (reference sequence). With 8 bases removed from V and 7 bases from J, the gap between germline ends came to 13 bases. The CDR3 covers 12 residues. CDR3 amino acids: CASGLSAYTQYF. CDR3 DNA sequence: TGTGCCAGTGGACTATCTGCTTATACGCAGTATTTT.

This clonotype showed up just a few times. The chain uses TRBV19 and TRBJ1-1; D unclear. Germline assignment: CDR1 LNHDA and CDR2 SQIVND (reference sequence). Trimming stripped 7 bases from V and 1 base from J, with 7 bases between. CDR3 length: 12 amino acids. Written as DNA, the CDR3 is TGTGCCAGTATCCTAGGGAACACTGAAGCTTTCTTT. This translates into CASILGNTEAFF.

This clonotype has a count of ten or more. The gene calls are TRBV30 and TRBJ2-7; no definite D call. From germline, CDR1 is GTSNPN and CDR2 SVGIG (reference sequence). The CDR3 extends over 13 amino acids. Between the trimmed V and J ends, which lost 1 base and 4 bases, there was a span of 11 bases. CDR3: CAWSGSSPYEQYF. The CDR3 DNA follows: TGTGCCTGGAGTGGTTCCAGCCCTTACGAGCAGTACTTC.

This chain links TRBV6-2 or TRBV6-3 with TRBJ1-1; 7 nucleotides line up with TRBD1. Germline values: CDR1 MNHEY, CDR2 SVGEGT. This CDR3 comprises 13 residues. V trimming: 5 bases; J trimming: 6 bases; junction bases outside the gene matches: 6. CDR3 sequence (DNA): TGTGCCAGCAGTACTACAGGGGTATCTGAAGCTTTCTTT. It is translated as CASSTTGVSEAFF.

This clonotype was observed at least ten times. This rearrangement joins TRBV2 to TRBJ2-3, with TRBD2 matching over 7 bases. The germline V gene has CDR1 SNHLY and CDR2 FYNNEI. CDR3 length equals 15 residues. V lost 3 bases and J lost 2; bases outside the gene matches: 5. The CDR3 DNA sequence: TGTGCCAGCAGTGAGGGACTACAGCTCACAGATACGCAGTATTTT. Amino acid sequence: CASSEGLQLTDTQYF.

Ten or more counts support this clonotype. This chain joins TRBV28 and TRBJ2-7, with D perhaps being TRBD1 or TRBD2 (6 bases each). The CDR3 loop spans 18 amino acids. Trimming removed 5 bases at V and 5 bases at J, with 28 bases between. Per the germline V gene, CDR1 is MDHEN and CDR2 is SYDVKM. CDR3 sequence: CASSTISPSGAGYNEQYF. CDR3 nucleotides: TGTGCCAGCAGTACTATTTCCCCCTCGGGGGCGGGTTATAACGAGCAGTACTTC.

Concerning this clonotype: One end of the junction does not line up with germline, which may come from a read error. The CDR3: CSIPGQGGAGELFF. The CDR3 DNA is TGCAGTATCCCGGGACAGGGCGGGGCCGGGGAGCTGTTTTTT. This rearrangement joins TRBV30 to TRBJ2-2, with 9 bases matching TRBD1. In germline, CDR1 is GTSNPN, CDR2 SVGIG (reference sequence). The CDR3 is 14 amino acids. Full variable domain (outside the CDR3, taken from reference TRBV30 and TRBJ2-2): SQTIHQWPATLVQPVGSPLSLECTVEGTSNPNLYWYRQAAGRGLQLLFYSVGIGQISSEVPQNLSASRPQDRQFILSSKKLLLSDSGFYLCSIPGQGGAGELFFGEGSRLTVL.

This clonotype turned up a few times. The V gene is TRBV20-1, the J gene TRBJ2-1; unclear D gene. The V end lost 4 bases, the J end lost 8 bases, and 21 bases lay between the germline ends. The CDR3 is 15 residues long. Germline lookup yields CDR1 DFQATT and CDR2 SNEGSKA (reference sequence). CDR3 sequence reads: CSAIPARLAGDEQFF. The CDR3 coding sequence is TGCAGTGCTATTCCGGCTAGACTGGCCGGCGATGAGCAGTTCTTC.

The sample holds many counts of this clonotype. The J gene is TRBJ2-7, the V gene TRBV19; 12 nucleotides match TRBD2. Trimming cost V 4 bases and J 2 bases; bases outside gene matches: 0. CDR3 length equals 14 residues. CDR1 and CDR2 (germline): LNHDA, SQIVND (reference sequence). This chain's CDR3 is CASSTSGRAYEQYF. The CDR3 bases are TGTGCCAGTAGTACTAGCGGGAGGGCCTACGAGCAGTACTTC.

This clonotype has a handful of counts. An end of the junction differs from the germline gene, which may be a read error. The chain has TRBV7-8 and TRBJ1-3; D remains unclear. The CDR3 has 12 amino acids. Germline CDR1 reads SGHVS; CDR2 reads FQNEAQ. The CDR3 DNA is TGTGCCAGCAGTCGTTCTGGGAACACCATATATTTT. Translating gives CASSRSGNTIYF.

V usage is TRBV29-1 and J usage is TRBJ2-3, with a weak D call TRBD2 (7 bases). Trimming cost V 1 base and J 1 base, with 12 bases left between them. The length of the CDR3 is 15 residues. Looked up from germline, CDR1 is SQVTM and CDR2 is ANQGSEA. CDR3 amino acids: CSVEVAGARTDTQYF. CDR3 nucleotide sequence: TGCAGCGTTGAAGTTGCGGGGGCCCGCACAGATACGCAGTATTTT.

The gene calls are TRBV30 and TRBJ1-5, with D hard to call. The V and J ends lost 5 bases and 4 bases respectively, with 15 bases between them. CDR3 length equals 14 residues. Per germline, CDR1 GTSNPN and CDR2 SVGIG (reference sequence). Here the CDR3 reads CAWSGPLRNQPQHF. The DNA of the CDR3 is TGTGCCTGGTCCGGGCCCTTAAGGAATCAGCCCCAGCATTTT.

In DNA, the CDR3 is TGTGCCAGCAGCTTAGACGCGGCGATCAGCACAGATACGCAGTATTTT. Translating it yields CASSLDAAISTDTQYF. The chain carries TRBV7-9 and TRBJ2-3; D is undetermined. CDR1 SEHNR and CDR2 FQNEAQ come from the germline V gene (reference sequence). Between the trimmed V and J ends, which lost 1 base and 0 bases, there was a span of 11 bases. This CDR3 comprises 16 residues.

The CDR3 DNA reads as TGCAGTACCGAAAACCCGACAGGGGGTTTTTCACCCCTCCACTTT. Translated: CSTENPTGGFSPLHF. This chain uses TRBV20-1 with TRBJ1-6; 9 nucleotides line up with TRBD1. After removal of 8 bases from V and 9 bases from J, the junction contained 14 bases not matched to a gene. Per germline, CDR1 DFQATT and CDR2 SNEGSKA (reference sequence). The CDR3 contains 15 residues.

The genes are TRBV20-1 and TRBJ2-1; 13 bases line up with TRBD2. CDR3 length: 18 amino acids. Germline CDR1 and CDR2: DFQATT and SNEGSKA (reference sequence). J gave up 4 bases and V 6 bases, and 15 bases lay outside the gene matches. CDR3 sequence reads: CSARAGLAGAPRYNEQFF. For the CDR3, the DNA is TGCAGTGCCCGCGCCGGACTAGCGGGAGCTCCGAGGTACAATGAGCAGTTCTTC.

This clonotype has a handful of counts. V is TRBV6-1 and J is TRBJ2-1, with TRBD1 matching 8 bases. With V trimmed by 7 bases and J by 1 base, 9 bases remained unmatched. This CDR3 region has 16 residues. CDR1 and CDR2 from the germline V gene are MNHNS and SASEGT. CDR3 DNA: TGTGCCAGCACCCCCAGACAGGGGAGGTCCTACAATGAGCAGTTCTTC. Translation gives CASTPRQGRSYNEQFF.

V is TRBV29-1 and J is TRBJ2-2, with 11 bases matching TRBD1. This CDR3 is built from 14 residues. The germline CDR1 and CDR2 sequences are SQVTM and ANQGSEA. V was clipped by 7 bases and J by 4 bases; unmatched bases: 5. The CDR3 protein is CSAIGQGATGELFF. The CDR3 DNA follows: TGCAGCGCAATAGGACAGGGGGCCACCGGGGAGCTGTTTTTT.

This clonotype occurred a few times. The V and J genes are TRBV6-5 and TRBJ2-1; 8 bases match TRBD2. The V gene's germline CDR1 is MNHEY and CDR2 SVGAGI. The junction had 5 bases not matched to a gene; V was cut back by 3 bases and J by 4 bases. The CDR3 length is 15 residues. The CDR3 sequence is CASSYRGGKYNEQFF. The CDR3, as DNA: TGTGCCAGCAGTTATCGGGGGGGCAAGTACAATGAGCAGTTCTTC.

This clonotype has a count of ten or more. The chain couples TRBV20-1 to TRBJ2-3, with D hard to call. Looked up from germline, CDR1 is DFQATT and CDR2 is SNEGSKA (reference sequence). The V end lost 6 bases, the J end lost 5 bases, and 6 bases lay between the germline ends. This CDR3 is built from 10 residues. CDR3 region: CSALRDTQYF. Written as DNA, the CDR3 is TGCAGTGCCCTGCGAGATACGCAGTATTTT.

This clonotype was seen a few times. This rearrangement joins TRBV4-1 to TRBJ1-1; the D gene is possibly TRBD1 (6 bases). Per the germline V gene, CDR1 is MGHRA and CDR2 is YSYEKL. Deletions cut 0 bases from V and 1 base from J, with 15 bases between. The CDR3 spans 17 residues. This CDR3 reads CASSQDHRTGRNTEAFF. CDR3 DNA: TGCGCCAGCAGCCAAGACCATCGAACAGGGAGGAACACTGAAGCTTTCTTT.

This clonotype came up a few times. The rearrangement links TRBV19 to TRBJ2-7; a possible D gene is TRBD1 (5 bases). Trimming stripped 3 bases from V and 1 base from J, with 10 bases between. Germline loops: CDR1 LNHDA, CDR2 SQIVND (reference sequence). The CDR3 covers 14 residues. The CDR3 sequence: CASSIGAGSYEQYF. The CDR3 region has the DNA TGTGCCAGTAGTATTGGGGCCGGTTCCTACGAGCAGTACTTC.

As regards this clonotype: A much larger clonotype is one base distant, so this may be a read error. The conserved phenylalanine or tryptophan is not found at the CDR3 terminus, so this likely reflects a read error. The rearrangement uses TRBV7-3 and TRBJ2-1, with 7 bases aligning to TRBD2. Germline V gene sequence: CDR1 SGHTA, CDR2 FQGTGA. The CDR3 is made up of 15 amino acids. V lost 5 bases, J lost 0 bases, and 4 bases stayed unmatched. The CDR3, as DNA: TGTGCCAGCAGCCCGGGACTATTCTCCTACAATGAGCAGTTCCTC. Residues: CASSPGLFSYNEQFL.